These 17 T cell receptor beta chains share one sample of origin, sequenced in a study of cytomegalovirus exposure and HLA in healthy donors. PCR involved 60 Vbeta and 13 Jbeta primers. Libraries were prepared by immunoSEQ multiplex PCR; TCRdb keeps only in-frame clonotypes and omits some of them. Among 66,000 or so clones listed, more than 70% were seen once. The sample consisted of PBMCs. Receptors originate from a young man in good health and CMV-seropositive.

The count of this clone is one. The rearrangement uses TRBV7-8 and TRBJ2-7; perhaps TRBD1 as D (6 bases). Trimming removed 2 bases from V and 1 base from J, with 12 bases in between. The CDR3 is made up of 15 amino acids. CDR1 and CDR2 (germline): SGHVS, FQNEAQ. The CDR3 DNA reads TGTGCCAGCAGCTTAATCAGGGGCGAGTCCTACGAGCAGTACTTC. Its translation: CASSLIRGESYEQYF.

V is TRBV18 and J is TRBJ1-5, with D unresolved. Trimming pared 2 bases from V and 2 bases from J, leaving 7 bases between. The CDR3 spans 14 residues. Per the germline V gene, CDR1 is KGHSH and CDR2 is LQKENI. CDR3 loop: CASSPDAGNQPQHF. The CDR3 region has the DNA TGTGCCAGCTCACCAGACGCGGGCAATCAGCCCCAGCATTTT.

The CDR3 nucleotides are TGTGCCAGCAGCGGACAGGTCCCCTACGAGCAGTACTTC. Amino acid sequence: CASSGQVPYEQYF. J is TRBJ2-7 and V is TRBV28; 7 nucleotides match TRBD1. There are 13 residues in the CDR3. Germline V gene data show CDR1 as MDHEN and CDR2 as SYDVKM. V lost 6 bases to trimming and J lost 2 bases; unmatched junction nucleotides: 4.

The chain links TRBV7-6 to TRBJ1-5; TRBD1 matches at 8 bases. In germline, CDR1 is SGHVS, CDR2 FNYEAQ. Unmatched junction bases numbered 5, after V lost 1 base and J lost 6 bases. This CDR3 region has 15 residues. CDR3 coding DNA: TGTGCCAGCAGCTTAGTACAGGGGGAGGGTCAGCCCCAGCATTTT. It yields the protein CASSLVQGEGQPQHF.

The V and J genes are TRBV12-5 and TRBJ2-1; D perhaps matches TRBD1 (5 bases). The germline gives CDR1 LGHNT, CDR2 FRNRAP. The germline V and J ends were trimmed by 2 bases and 5 bases, with 13 bases remaining between them. The CDR3 length is 15 residues. The DNA for the CDR3 is TGTGCTAGTGGTTTGTCTCTGGACACTCACAATGAGCAGTTCTTC. Amino acids: CASGLSLDTHNEQFF. Variable domain in full (rest from reference TRBV12-5 and TRBJ2-1): DARVTQTPRHKVTEMGQEVTMRCQPILGHNTVFWYRQTMMQGLELLAYFRNRAPLDDSGMPKDRFSAEMPDATLATLKIQPSEPRDSAVYFCASGLSLDTHNEQFFGPGTRLTVL.

The J gene is TRBJ2-1, the V gene TRBV7-3; TRBD2 agrees at 7 bases. The germline V gene encodes CDR1 SGHTA and CDR2 FQGTGA. V trimming: 5 bases; J trimming: 7 bases; junction bases outside the gene matches: 8. The CDR3 totals 14 residues. As DNA, the CDR3 is TGTGCCAGCAGCCAACTAGCGAGAGGGAATGAGCAGTTCTTC. As protein: CASSQLARGNEQFF.

The chain employs TRBV30 and TRBJ2-4; TRBD2 is a possible D gene (6 bases). Germline CDR1 is GTSNPN and CDR2 is SVGIG (reference sequence). Trimming took off 1 base at V and 6 bases at J, with 16 bases between the two ends. This CDR3 is built from 15 residues. This CDR3 reads CAWSGGDGTSNIQYF. CDR3 in DNA: TGTGCCTGGAGTGGGGGGGACGGCACTTCAAACATTCAGTACTTC.

This clone was picked up one time. This rearrangement joins TRBV29-1 to TRBJ2-7; 8 positions agree with TRBD1. CDR3 length equals 11 residues. CDR1 is SQVTM and CDR2 is ANQGSEA in the germline V gene. Germline trimming cut 4 bases from V and 7 bases from J; bases unmatched to any gene: 3. This chain's CDR3 is CSVVTGGEQYF. For the CDR3, the DNA is TGCAGCGTTGTAACAGGGGGAGAGCAGTACTTC.

The chain uses TRBV28 and TRBJ2-1; 9 positions match TRBD2. Germline V gene data show CDR1 as MDHEN and CDR2 as SYDVKM. The V gene end was trimmed by 1 base and the J gene end by 12 bases; junction bases not matched to a gene: 13. The CDR3 is 16 amino acids. The CDR3 reads CASSLLLAGGPVGQFF. The CDR3 coding sequence is TGTGCCAGCAGTTTATTATTGGCGGGAGGGCCTGTAGGGCAGTTCTTC.

The V call is TRBV30, the J call TRBJ1-2; weak D call: TRBD1 (5 bases). The CDR3 is 13 amino acids. From germline, CDR1 is GTSNPN and CDR2 SVGIG (reference sequence). V was cut by 3 bases and J by 1 base, with 9 bases left in between. The CDR3 loop reads CAWSTGFNYGYTF. The CDR3 nucleotides read TGTGCCTGGAGCACAGGCTTTAACTATGGCTACACCTTC.

This chain connects TRBV4-1 to TRBJ2-7; D is perhaps TRBD1 (6 bases). From germline, CDR1 is MGHRA and CDR2 YSYEKL. V lost 0 bases and J 4 bases, leaving 13 bases between the germline ends. The CDR3 loop spans 15 amino acids. The CDR3 region is CASSQESQGRYEQYF. DNA of the CDR3: TGCGCCAGCAGCCAAGAGAGTCAGGGGCGATACGAGCAGTACTTC.

CDR3 sequence (DNA): TGTGCCAGCAGTCCGGACGGGGTTGATCAGCCCCAGCATTTT. It is translated as CASSPDGVDQPQHF. V gene TRBV7-6 combines with J gene TRBJ1-5; D ambiguous. Between the trimmed V and J ends, which lost 6 bases and 5 bases, there was a span of 14 bases. This CDR3 is built from 14 residues. Germline V gene lookup returns CDR1 SGHVS and CDR2 FNYEAQ.

Notes on this clone: A junction boundary mismatches the germline segment, possibly from a read error. The chain joins TRBV5-1 to TRBJ2-6; TRBD1 aligns across 7 bases. The CDR3 is 17 residues long. Germline values: CDR1 SGHRS, CDR2 YFSETQ. CDR3 nucleotides: TGCGCCGGCAGCCCGACAGGGTCCTTATCTGGGGCCAACGTCCTGACTTTC. Translating it yields CAGSPTGSLSGANVLTF.

The CDR3 region is CAWSLGLTLRPQYF. The CDR3 DNA follows: TGTGCCTGGAGTTTAGGTTTGACGCTGCGGCCCCAGTACTTC. V gene TRBV30 combines with J gene TRBJ2-4; D remains ambiguous. Germline V lookup: CDR1 GTSNPN, CDR2 SVGIG (reference sequence). This CDR3 contains 14 residues. Trimming removed 2 bases at V and 13 bases at J, with 21 bases between.

This clone was observed once. The gene calls are TRBV27 and TRBJ1-1; 12 bases are shared with TRBD1. CDR1 and CDR2 from the germline V gene are MNHEY and SMNVEV (reference sequence). The CDR3 spans 14 residues. J gave up 5 bases and V 6 bases, and 4 bases lay outside the gene matches. The CDR3 is CASRGQGASTEAFF. The CDR3 DNA reads as TGTGCCAGCAGGGGACAGGGGGCAAGTACTGAAGCTTTCTTT.

This chain uses TRBV27 with TRBJ2-1; TRBD2 matches 8 bases. The CDR3 has 15 amino acids. The germline gives CDR1 MNHEY, CDR2 SMNVEV (reference sequence). J lost 0 bases, V lost 7 bases, and 5 bases had no gene match. CDR3: CASKTSASSYNEQFF. The CDR3 nucleotides are TGTGCCAGCAAGACTAGCGCTAGCTCCTACAATGAGCAGTTCTTC.

The chain joins TRBV27 to TRBJ2-7; 8 bases are a match to TRBD2. Germline CDR1 is MNHEY and CDR2 is SMNVEV (reference sequence). Trimming took 3 bases from V and 4 from J; bases not matched to a gene: 14. The CDR3 sequence is 17 residues long. In DNA form, the CDR3 reads TGTGCCAGCAGTTTGACAGGCCGGACTAGCATATCTTACGAGCAGTACTTC. This encodes CASSLTGRTSISYEQYF.